Reported below is one TCR beta chain. The antigen it binds to is not known. The input lacks base qualities; no much larger clone sits a single base away. Each collaborating institution followed its own protocols to collect whole blood in K2EDTA tubes. Collaborator samples were shipped for TCRbeta analysis as frozen whole blood, isolated PBMCs, or DNA extracted from either sample type. The immunoSEQ Assay, a bias-controlled multiplex PCR, was used to amplify TCRbeta CDR3 regions from genomic DNA. For the original study's pipeline: The number of nucleated cells in each sample was estimated from the amplification of reference gene primers within the assay. To quantify the absolute abundance of each unique TCRbeta CDR3 rearrangement, sequence reads were collapsed and filtered. For each sample, productive Simpson clonality was calculated by taking the square root of Simpson's diversity index across productive rearrangements. The source is immuneACCESS, and TCRdb retained only in-frame sequences with V and J called. Part of the clones is not carried over; for the studies checked, unresolved V genes explain less than half of this, and the remainder is unexplained. The V and J calls and clone size come from that table; D and trimming were worked out from the DNA. This sample has 80,000 or so clones in its table, and roughly 90% of those were observed once. Roughly a sixth of the sample lies in the top ten.

This sample is drawn from a study of blood T cell repertoires in COVID-19 (dated by TCRdb to the early 2020s). In terms of the full investigation: Samples covering the acute and convalescent phases of COVID-19 were provided by collaborators in the United States, Italy and Spain. The prospective study material was composed of cDNA or gDNA derived from T cells, B-cell-depleted T cells, or PBMCs. The dataset comprised deeply sampled blood TCRbeta repertoires from subjects exposed to, actively infected with, or recovered from COVID-19. The repertoires were made available in a free public database intended to serve as a resource for research on the immune response to SARS-CoV-2. Samples were obtained from the ongoing ImmuneRACE study (first 160 participants) and from 950 to 1,500 subjects provided by 6 global collaborators. Nearly every sample came with metadata listing a de-identified subject ID, COVID-19 status, age in years and sex. Where available, HLA class I and class II types were taken from metadata supplied by the sample provider and were not determined by assay-based typing. Results and caveats for the whole study, not just this receptor: Clinical and demographic metadata were provided uncurated, with the amount varying by source and participant.

Reading from cysteine to phenylalanine, the CDR3 counts 13 amino acids. Of the read, only the CDR3 DNA is kept; its 39 bases are in frame from base 1. V is clipped by 5 bases and J by 2 bases, and the sequence between their germline boundaries is 10 bases long. For CDR1 and CDR2, the germline V gene (reference sequence) lists SEHNR and FQNEAQ. The source of this sequence is a human donor in a cohort sampled during active COVID-19. Sequencing was performed on peripheral blood. The chain is encoded by TRBV7-9 joined to TRBJ2-7, with TRBD1 tentatively as D gene (5 bases match). The CDR3 in this case is CASSRQWAYEQYF. In nucleotide form, the sequence is TGTGCCAGCAGCCGACAGTGGGCCTACGAGCAGTACTTC.